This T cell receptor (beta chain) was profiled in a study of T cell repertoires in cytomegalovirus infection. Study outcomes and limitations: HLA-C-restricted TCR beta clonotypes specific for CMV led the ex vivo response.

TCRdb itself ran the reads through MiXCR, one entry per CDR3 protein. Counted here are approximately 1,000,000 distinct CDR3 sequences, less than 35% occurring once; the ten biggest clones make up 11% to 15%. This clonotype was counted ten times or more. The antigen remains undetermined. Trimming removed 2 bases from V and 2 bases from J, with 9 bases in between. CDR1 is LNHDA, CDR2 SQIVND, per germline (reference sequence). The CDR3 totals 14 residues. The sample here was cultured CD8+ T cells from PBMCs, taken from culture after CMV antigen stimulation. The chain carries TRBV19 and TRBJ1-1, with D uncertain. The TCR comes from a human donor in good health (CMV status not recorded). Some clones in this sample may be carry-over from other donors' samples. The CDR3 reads CASSILPPNTEAFF. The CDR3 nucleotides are TGTGCCAGTAGTATATTACCCCCAAACACTGAAGCTTTCTTT. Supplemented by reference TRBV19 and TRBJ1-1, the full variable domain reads DGGITQSPKYLFRKEGQNVTLSCEQNLNHDAMYWYRQDPGQGLRLIYYSQIVNDFQKGDIAEGYSVSREKKESFPLTVTSAQKNPTAFYLCASSILPPNTEAFFGQGTRLTVV.